These 24 T cell receptor beta chains came from one sample sequenced in a study of T cell responses to AZD1222 COVID-19 vaccine. Assay used: immunoSEQ multiplex PCR; TCRdb lists only in-frame clones, some missing. The sample consists of around 84,000 clones, 87% of them appearing once. The specimen comprised peripheral blood, sampled on day 0 of AZD1222 vaccination. The receptors were gathered from an adult in good health.

The gene calls are TRBV24-1 and TRBJ2-5; the D call may be TRBD1 or TRBD2 (5 bases each). The CDR3 totals 13 residues. V dropped 3 bases and J dropped 1 base, with 5 bases sitting between them. Germline loops: CDR1 KGHDR, CDR2 SFDVKD. In DNA, the CDR3 is TGTGCCACCAGTGATGGGGGCCAAGAGACCCAGTACTTC. It is translated as CATSDGGQETQYF.

The rearrangement joins TRBV6-6 to TRBJ2-2; no clear D gene. Per the germline V gene, CDR1 is MNHNY and CDR2 is SVGAGI (reference sequence). This CDR3 comprises 14 residues. Trimming pared 6 bases from V and 3 bases from J, leaving 11 bases between. CDR3 sequence (DNA): TGTGCCAGCAGCTACGCCTTGGACACCGGGGAGCTGTTTTTT. Translated: CASSYALDTGELFF.

In its sample, this clone was seen a few times. V is TRBV5-4 and J is TRBJ2-4, with 15 bases fitting TRBD2. Germline V gene lookup returns CDR1 SGHNT and CDR2 YYREEE (reference sequence). Unmatched junction bases numbered 1, after V lost 4 bases and J lost 11 bases. CDR3 length equals 13 residues. In DNA, the CDR3 is TGTGCCAGCAGCCGGACTAGCGGGGGGGTTCAGTACTTC. This sequence encodes CASSRTSGGVQYF.

The chain recombines TRBV6-4 with TRBJ2-3; tentatively, D is TRBD1 or TRBD2 (6 bases each). The germline V gene encodes CDR1 MRHNA and CDR2 SNTAGT. The CDR3 contains 16 residues. V lost 2 bases and J 3 bases, leaving 15 bases between the germline ends. The CDR3 nucleotides are TGTGCCAGCAGTGACCAAGGGGGAGGTGAGACAGATACGCAGTATTTT. Protein: CASSDQGGGETDTQYF.

This chain uses TRBV11-2 with TRBJ2-3; possible D gene TRBD1, 5 bases. Per the germline V gene, CDR1 is SGHAT and CDR2 is FQNNGV. The CDR3 extends over 15 amino acids. V dropped 5 bases and J dropped 4 bases, with 16 bases sitting between them. CDR3 in amino acids: CASSPLGQGADTQYF. CDR3 nucleotides: TGTGCCAGCAGCCCCCTAGGGCAGGGCGCAGATACGCAGTATTTT.

The chain combines TRBV19 with TRBJ2-3, with no clear D. Germline CDR1 is LNHDA and CDR2 is SQIVND (reference sequence). Trimming removed 6 bases at V and 3 bases at J, with 10 bases between. The CDR3 loop spans 13 amino acids. Here the CDR3 DNA reads TGTGCCAGTAGAGGCAGCCAAACAGATACGCAGTATTTT. Translated, it gives CASRGSQTDTQYF.

This clone has a handful of counts. The V and J genes are TRBV19 and TRBJ2-7; 8 bases line up with TRBD2. The CDR3 consists of 19 residues. The germline V gene encodes CDR1 LNHDA and CDR2 SQIVND (reference sequence). V dropped 2 bases and J dropped 6; count of bases not matched to a gene: 21. The CDR3 DNA reads as TGTGCCAGTAGTATAATGTCTCCGGGAGGGGGGAACTACGGTGTCGAGCAGTACTTC. It encodes CASSIMSPGGGNYGVEQYF.

This clone was observed a handful of times. The genes are TRBV19 and TRBJ1-1, with 9 bases fitting TRBD1. Germline values: CDR1 LNHDA, CDR2 SQIVND (reference sequence). J was trimmed by 7 bases and V by 6 bases; bases with no gene match: 3. The CDR3 is made up of 12 amino acids. The CDR3 DNA follows: TGTGCCAGTAGAGGACAGGGGAGTGAAGCTTTCTTT. Its protein product is CASRGQGSEAFF.

V gene TRBV11-2 combines with J gene TRBJ2-7; D remains ambiguous. This CDR3 has 13 residues. Germline V gene lookup returns CDR1 SGHAT and CDR2 FQNNGV. The V end lost 0 bases, the J end lost 1 base, and 4 bases lay between the germline ends. CDR3 loop: CASSLDRSYEQYF. CDR3 nucleotide sequence: TGTGCCAGCAGCTTAGATCGTTCCTACGAGCAGTACTTC.

DNA for the CDR3: TGTGCCAGCAGCATAACTAGCGGGAGAAAAGCCTACGAGCAGTACTTC. Its protein is CASSITSGRKAYEQYF. The gene calls are TRBV5-6 and TRBJ2-7; 11 positions match TRBD2. Trimming took 4 bases from V and 2 from J; bases not matched to a gene: 8. Germline V gene data show CDR1 as SGHDT and CDR2 as YYEEEE. The CDR3 totals 16 residues.

J is TRBJ1-2 and V is TRBV2; D is unclear. The CDR3 length is 14 residues. V lost 0 bases, J lost 4 bases, and 9 bases lay in between. The germline V gene encodes CDR1 SNHLY and CDR2 FYNNEI. CDR3 in amino acids: CASSEALWVYGYTF. In nucleotides, the CDR3 is TGTGCCAGCAGTGAAGCGCTCTGGGTCTATGGCTACACCTTC.

The chain uses TRBV7-3 and TRBJ2-3; D is unresolved. V lost 5 bases to trimming and J lost 7 bases, with 16 bases between them. The CDR3 consists of 14 residues. The germline CDR1 and CDR2 sequences are SGHTA and FQGTGA. CDR3 sequence: CASSASPLRNTQYF. CDR3 sequence (DNA): TGTGCCAGCAGCGCCTCTCCCTTGAGGAATACGCAGTATTTT.

The table lists this clone with a few counts. V gene TRBV5-1 combines with J gene TRBJ2-7, with D possibly being TRBD2 (6 bases). V was trimmed by 1 base and J by 2 bases, leaving 10 bases between them. The CDR3 runs to 14 residues. Germline lookup yields CDR1 SGHRS and CDR2 YFSETQ. As DNA, the CDR3 is TGCGCCAGCAGCTTGCAGCGGGCAGCCTACGAGCAGTACTTC. It yields the protein CASSLQRAAYEQYF.

The J gene is TRBJ2-1, the V gene TRBV7-2; TRBD2 is a possible D gene (6 bases). The CDR3 contains 13 residues. V lost 1 base, J lost 6 bases, and 7 bases lay in between. Germline CDR1 SGHTA, CDR2 FQGNSA. Written as DNA, the CDR3 is TGTGCCAGCAGCTTAGTAGCGGTCAATGAGCAGTTCTTC. It codes for CASSLVAVNEQFF. Combining the CDR3 with reference TRBV7-2 and TRBJ2-1 gives the whole variable domain GAGVSQSPSNKVTEKGKDVELRCDPISGHTALYWYRQSLGQGLEFLIYFQGNSAPDKSGLPSDRFSAERTGGSVSTLTIQRTQQEDSAVYLCASSLVAVNEQFFGPGTRLTVL.

The V and J genes are TRBV18 and TRBJ1-1, with TRBD1 as a possible D gene (5 bases). Per germline, CDR1 KGHSH and CDR2 LQKENI. The CDR3 sequence is 15 residues long. Trimming pared 3 bases from V and 1 base from J, leaving 12 bases between. The chain's CDR3 is CASSPRDGPNTEAFF. CDR3 sequence (DNA): TGTGCCAGCTCACCCCGGGACGGGCCGAACACTGAAGCTTTCTTT.

This clone has just one count. The V gene is TRBV6-4, the J gene TRBJ1-1; no definite D call. The V gene lost 5 bases and the J gene lost 3 bases, with 13 bases spanning the gap. This CDR3 is 14 amino acids long. Germline CDR1 and CDR2: MRHNA and SNTAGT. The CDR3 DNA follows: TGTGCCAGCAGTCGCCCCCGGGCTGACACTGAAGCTTTCTTT. Its translation: CASSRPRADTEAFF.

With respect to this clone: This same CDR3 is encoded by further DNA sequences in the sample. The rearrangement joins TRBV19 to TRBJ1-1; TRBD1 matches 11 bases. Germline trimming cut 3 bases from V and 0 bases from J; bases unmatched to any gene: 3. Germline CDR1 LNHDA, CDR2 SQIVND (reference sequence). The CDR3 runs to 16 residues. CDR3 region: CASSIGTGGMNTEAFF. For the CDR3, the DNA is TGTGCCAGTAGTATTGGGACAGGGGGAATGAACACTGAAGCTTTCTTT.

The V and J genes are TRBV7-9 and TRBJ1-3, with D uncertain. The CDR3 has 14 residues. Trimming left V 5 bases short and J 0 bases short, with 8 bases between. Germline V gene sequence: CDR1 SEHNR, CDR2 FQNEAQ (reference sequence). CDR3 protein: CASSTHRSGNTIYF. The CDR3 coding sequence is TGTGCCAGCAGCACACACCGCTCTGGAAACACCATATATTTT.

The V call is TRBV19, the J call TRBJ1-2, with a weak D call TRBD1 (6 bases). CDR1 and CDR2 (germline): LNHDA, SQIVND (reference sequence). V was clipped by 4 bases and J by 2 bases, with 11 bases between them. The CDR3 runs to 14 residues. CDR3 coding DNA: TGTGCCAGTAGTACGCCAGGGGAAAACTATGGCTACACCTTC. Encoded protein: CASSTPGENYGYTF.

The rearrangement uses TRBV4-3 and TRBJ2-4; D is perhaps TRBD1 or TRBD2 (5 bases each). CDR1 and CDR2 (germline): LGHNA, YSLEER. Trimming left V 1 base short and J 8 bases short, with 12 bases between. This CDR3 comprises 14 residues. The CDR3 protein is CASSQGWGSHIQYF. In nucleotides, the CDR3 is TGCGCCAGCAGCCAAGGATGGGGGTCTCACATTCAGTACTTC.

This chain joins TRBV30 and TRBJ1-5; D unclear. Trimming took off 0 bases at V and 8 bases at J, with 14 bases between the two ends. CDR3 size: 14 residues. CDR1 and CDR2 (germline): GTSNPN, SVGIG (reference sequence). The CDR3: CAWSVPGSVKPQHF. Here the CDR3 DNA reads TGTGCCTGGAGTGTACCGGGGTCAGTGAAGCCCCAGCATTTT.

The chain recombines TRBV15 with TRBJ1-1; TRBD1 matches at 11 bases. CDR1 LNHNV and CDR2 YYDKDF come from the germline V gene (reference sequence). CDR3 length equals 18 residues. Trimming took 0 bases from V and 4 from J; bases not matched to a gene: 10. The CDR3 bases are TGTGCCACCAGCAGAGATCGTCACGGGACAGGGGGTTCCACTGAAGCTTTCTTT. Protein product: CATSRDRHGTGGSTEAFF.

The J gene is TRBJ2-7, the V gene TRBV27; TRBD2 matches 10 bases. This CDR3 comprises 14 residues. Germline loops: CDR1 MNHEY, CDR2 SMNVEV (reference sequence). The junction had 4 bases not matched to a gene; V was cut back by 4 bases and J by 4 bases. This CDR3 is CASSYASGRYEQYF. The DNA of the CDR3 is TGTGCCAGCAGTTACGCTAGCGGGAGATACGAGCAGTACTTC.

V usage is TRBV18 and J usage is TRBJ1-2, with unresolved D. V lost 1 base, J lost 5 bases, and 11 bases lay in between. This CDR3 has 14 amino acids. CDR1 and CDR2 (germline): KGHSH, LQKENI. CDR3 nucleotides: TGTGCCAGCTCACCACTCGAGACGATTTATGGCTACACCTTC. It codes for CASSPLETIYGYTF. Filled out from reference TRBV18 and TRBJ1-2, the complete variable domain reads NAGVMQNPRHLVRRRGQEARLRCSPMKGHSHVYWYRQLPEEGLKFMVYLQKENIIDESGMPKERFSAEFPKEGPSILRIQQVVRGDSAAYFCASSPLETIYGYTFGSGTRLTVV.